The clone carrying this TCR beta chain was recorded at least ten times. MiXCR, applied by TCRdb to the RT-PCR reads, yields one record per CDR3 protein. The sample records fewer than 800,000 distinct CDR3 sequences, approximately 15% being singletons. Germline V gene data show CDR1 as SQVTM and CDR2 as ANQGSEA. CDR3 size: 13 residues. J was trimmed by 8 bases and V by 7 bases; bases with no gene match: 9. The specimen sequenced was memory CD4+ T cells from blood. The chain links TRBV29-1 to TRBJ2-1; 9 bases line up with TRBD1. The clonotype was recovered from a female donor in good health, serving as a healthy control. The CDR3 region is CSGGGTGSHEQFF. The CDR3 DNA reads as TGCAGCGGGGGGGGGACAGGGTCGCATGAGCAGTTCTTC.